The sequence of this T cell receptor beta chain was determined in a study of sequential checkpoint blockade in melanoma (dated by TCRdb to about 2019). Describing the broader study: Patients were randomized 1:1 to first-line nivolumab followed by ipilimumab (arm A) or ipilimumab followed by nivolumab (arm B). Both trial sequences were followed by maintenance nivolumab. Overall study results and their limits: Validation of the response-prediction model combining TCR metrics and mutation burden is needed in larger, independent patient cohorts.

Explained via the paper, the treatment or condition label denotes: randomized to nivolumab then ipilimumab (arm A) or the reverse (arm B). None of the trial patients had been given prior DNA-damaging chemotherapy. A FACS Aria II flow cytometer was used to sort live CD3+CD8+ cells that were negative for CD19 and CD56 from thawed PBMCs. Samples were obtained from patients with melanoma enrolled in CheckMate 064, a randomized, open-label phase II trial of sequential checkpoint blockade. Peripheral blood mononuclear cells were collected by leukapheresis, purified using Ficoll-Paque, and frozen in human serum containing about 9.8% DMSO. Immediately after sorting, the purity of sorted blood CD3+CD8+ cells was verified to be >95%, after which DNA was extracted. As to this clone: There is no known antigen for this receptor. No base quality values were provided; no much bigger clone lies one nucleotide off.

V is reduced by 5 bases and J by 7 bases, leaving a spacing of 23 bases between them. From the cysteine up to the phenylalanine, the CDR3 has a length of 16 residues. CDR3 DNA only is kept here, 48 bases in frame from base 1. Taken from the germline V gene, the CDR1 and CDR2 loops are SGHVS and FNYEAQ. The immunoSEQ Assay was used to immunosequence TCRbeta CDR3 regions from genomic DNA. Prior to high-throughput sequencing, genomic DNA was amplified by bias-controlled multiplex PCR. The authors' analysis ran thus. To quantify the absolute abundance of each unique TCRbeta CDR3 region, the sequences were collapsed and filtered. Clonality was defined as 1 minus Pielou's evenness and was calculated using productive rearrangements only. A previously published method was used to identify clones with significantly greater frequencies in on-treatment samples than in baseline samples. The source is immuneACCESS, and TCRdb retained only in-frame sequences with V and J called. Part of the clones is not carried over; for the studies checked, unresolved V genes explain less than half of this, and the remainder is unexplained. That table furnishes V, J and clone size, whereas the DNA furnished D and trimming. The sample table lists tens of thousands of clones, 70% to 90% of them with a count of one. Approximately 12% of the sample is held by the ten biggest clonotypes.

The chain is made from TRBV7-6 and TRBJ1-1; TRBD1 is possibly the D segment (5 matching bases). The clonotype was recovered from a human donor with melanoma. The specimen was CD8+ T cells sorted from blood (inferred from file names), collected from a patient given nivolumab and ipilimumab in sequence. The sequenced DNA is TGTGCCAGCAGCCCGGAGGTTGGGACTGACTGGTATGAAGCTTTCTTT. Its translation reads: CASSPEVGTDWYEAFF. Joined to the reference TRBV7-6 and TRBJ1-1 proteins, this CDR3 gives the full variable domain: GAGVSQSPRYKVTKRGQDVALRCDPISGHVSLYWYRQALGQGPEFLTYFNYEAQQDKSGLPNDRFSAERPEGSISTLTIQRTEQRDSAMYRCASSPEVGTDWYEAFFGQGTRLTVV.